This T cell receptor beta chain was sequenced in a study of OX40 agonist ivuxolimab in advanced cancers. On the study more broadly: Patients were treated with ivuxolimab, an agonistic anti-OX40 (CD134) antibody.

Overall study findings and caveats: A proportion of nonresponders additionally exhibited low normalized T-cell clonal expansion.

V shed 3 bases, J shed 4 bases, and the junction held 4 bases outside the gene matches. Germline V CDR1 and CDR2: MNHGY, SVAAGI. The CDR3 loop spans 14 amino acids. Sequencing was performed with immunoSEQ multiplex PCR; in TCRdb, only in-frame clones are kept and a portion is missing. Of 70,000 to 90,000 clones in the sample, roughly nine tenths are singletons; the top ten hold about 0.35%. Worth noting for this clone: What it binds is unknown.

If patients had autoimmune disease history or systemic immunosuppression, they were excluded. The receptor was derived from an adult with an advanced solid tumor such as melanoma, head and neck, liver or kidney cancer. The rearrangement joins TRBV6-9 to TRBJ1-2, with 8 bases fitting TRBD1. The sample in question was CD4+ or CD8+ T cells sorted from blood, obtained in a trial of the OX40 agonist ivuxolimab. CDR3 sequence reads: CASSYSTGGYGYTF. The CDR3 bases are TGTGCCAGCAGTTACTCAACAGGGGGCTATGGCTACACCTTC.